The rows below give T cell receptor beta chains drawn from one sample of a study of CD8 T cells in Susac syndrome. TCRdb analysed the immunoSEQ multiplex PCR reads with MiXCR anew, one entry per CDR3 protein. The sample records some 180,000 distinct CDR3 sequences, approximately 93% being singletons. Sequenced: CD4+ T cells from PBMCs. These receptors were obtained from a human donor in good health. Each CDR3 is given with its conserved first and last residue. A D gene is named only where the DNA matches it firmly. Some rows have no size entry. The others give once, few or many, or a class for an expanded clone.

v_gene,d_gene,j_gene,abundance,CDR3nt,CDR3aa
TRBV4-2,TRBD1,TRBJ1-2,-,TGTGCCAGCAGCCAAGGACAGGGGGCGACGTACGGCTACACCTTC,CASSQGQGATYGYTF
TRBV28,-,TRBJ2-3,-,TGTGCCAGCAGCTGGGTTACAGATACGCAGTATTTT,CASSWVTDTQYF
TRBV30,-,TRBJ1-1,-,TGTGCCTGGAATAGACGGAACACTGAAGCTTTCTTT,CAWNRRNTEAFF
TRBV13,-,TRBJ1-5,-,TGTGCCAGCAGCTTAATAGTACGCGTTGGGGGTAATAGCAATCAGCCCCAGCATTTT,CASSLIVRVGGNSNQPQHF
TRBV5-1,-,TRBJ2-3,-,TGCGCCAGCAGCTTGGTAGGGGCCGGCACAGATACGCAGTATTTT,CASSLVGAGTDTQYF
TRBV20-1,-,TRBJ1-1,-,TGCAGTGCCCGGGGGGGGGCGGGAAACACTGAAGCTTTCTTT,CSARGGAGNTEAFF
TRBV20-1,TRBD1,TRBJ1-4,once,TGCAGCGCCGGACAGGGAGGGGAAAAACTGTTTTTT,CSAGQGGEKLFF
TRBV23-1,-,TRBJ2-7,once,TGCGCCAGCAGTCCGAAGGACGGATACAACGAGCAGTACTTC,CASSPKDGYNEQYF
TRBV7-2,TRBD1,TRBJ2-3,-,TGTGCCAGCAGCTCAGGACAGGGTGGAGGTCGTTGGGCAGATACGCAGTATTTT,CASSSGQGGGRWADTQYF
TRBV9,-,TRBJ1-1,-,TGTGCCAGCAGCGTAGCAGGGTATGACACTGAAGCTTTCTTT,CASSVAGYDTEAFF
TRBV3-1,TRBD2,TRBJ2-5,-,TGTGCCAGCAGCCAAGCGGCTAGCGGGTTTGAGACCCAGTACTTC,CASSQAASGFETQYF
TRBV3-1,-,TRBJ2-1,-,TGTGCCAGCAGCTTACTCGGGGGTGAGCAGTTCTTC,CASSLLGGEQFF
TRBV2,TRBD1,TRBJ1-5,-,TGTGCCAGCAGGGAGGGGGCAGGGCGTAGCAATCAGCCCCAGCATTTT,CASREGAGRSNQPQHF
TRBV3-1,-,TRBJ2-4,-,TGTGCCAGCAGTCATCAGGGGGGCAAAAACATTCAGTACTTC,CASSHQGGKNIQYF
TRBV5-1,TRBD1,TRBJ2-3,-,TGCGCCAGCAGCCATCGACAGGGAGCAGATACGCAGTATTTT,CASSHRQGADTQYF
TRBV28,-,TRBJ1-1,-,TGTGCCAGCAGCCCCGGAAGGGTATTTACTGAAGCTTTCTTT,CASSPGRVFTEAFF
TRBV24-1,-,TRBJ1-1,-,TGTGCCACCAGTGATCAGGTCTCAGCTTTCTTT,CATSDQVSAFF
TRBV18,-,TRBJ2-5,-,TGTGCCAGCTTAACCAGGGGAGGCAACCAAGAGACCCAGTACTTC,CASLTRGGNQETQYF
TRBV10-3,-,TRBJ2-2,-,TGTGCCATCAGGGAGTCGCCCTCCGGGGAGCTGTTTTTT,CAIRESPSGELFF
TRBV19,TRBD1,TRBJ2-7,-,TGTGCCAGTAGTATCCGGGACAGGGGTTTTCGCGAGCAGTACTTC,CASSIRDRGFREQYF
TRBV20-1,-,TRBJ1-1,-,TGCAGTGCTCAGGGAGACACTGAAGCTTTCTTT,CSAQGDTEAFF
TRBV6-5,TRBD1,TRBJ1-6,-,TGTGCCAGCAGCCACGCCGGGACAGGGGTTCTTCCCCTCCACTTT,CASSHAGTGVLPLHF